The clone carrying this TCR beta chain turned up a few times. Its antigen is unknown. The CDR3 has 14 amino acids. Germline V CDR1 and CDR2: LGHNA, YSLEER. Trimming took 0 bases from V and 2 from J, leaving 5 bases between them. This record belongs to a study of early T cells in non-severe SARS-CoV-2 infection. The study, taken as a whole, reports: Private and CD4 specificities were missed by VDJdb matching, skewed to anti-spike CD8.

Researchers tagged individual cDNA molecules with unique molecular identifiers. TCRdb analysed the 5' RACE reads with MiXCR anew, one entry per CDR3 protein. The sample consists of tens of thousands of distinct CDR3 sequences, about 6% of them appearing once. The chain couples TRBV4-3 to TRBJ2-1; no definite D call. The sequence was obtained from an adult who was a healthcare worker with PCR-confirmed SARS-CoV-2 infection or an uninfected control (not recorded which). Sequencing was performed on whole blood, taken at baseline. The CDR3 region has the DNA TGCGCCAGCAGCCAAGACGGTACCTACAATGAGCAGTTCTTC. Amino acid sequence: CASSQDGTYNEQFF.